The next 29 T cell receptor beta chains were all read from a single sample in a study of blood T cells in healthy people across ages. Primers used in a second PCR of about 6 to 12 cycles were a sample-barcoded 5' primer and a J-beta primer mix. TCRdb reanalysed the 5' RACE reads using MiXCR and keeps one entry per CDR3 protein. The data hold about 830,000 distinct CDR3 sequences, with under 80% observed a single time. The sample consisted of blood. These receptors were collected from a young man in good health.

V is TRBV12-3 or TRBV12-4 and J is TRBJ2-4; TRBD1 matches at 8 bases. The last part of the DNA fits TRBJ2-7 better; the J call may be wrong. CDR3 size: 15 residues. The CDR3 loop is CASSLSTGAGSEQYF. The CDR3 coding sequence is TGTGCCAGCAGTTTGTCGACAGGGGCAGGGTCCGAGCAGTACTTC.

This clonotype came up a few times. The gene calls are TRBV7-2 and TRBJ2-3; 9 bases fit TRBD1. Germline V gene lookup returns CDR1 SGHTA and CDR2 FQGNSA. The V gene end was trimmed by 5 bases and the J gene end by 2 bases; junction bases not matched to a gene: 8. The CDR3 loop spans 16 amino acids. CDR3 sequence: CASSESGTGLTDTQYF. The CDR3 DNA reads TGTGCCAGCAGCGAATCCGGGACAGGGCTCACAGATACGCAGTATTTT. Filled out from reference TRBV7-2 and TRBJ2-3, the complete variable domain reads GAGVSQSPSNKVTEKGKDVELRCDPISGHTALYWYRQSLGQGLEFLIYFQGNSAPDKSGLPSDRFSAERTGGSVSTLTIQRTQQEDSAVYLCASSESGTGLTDTQYFGPGTRLTVL.

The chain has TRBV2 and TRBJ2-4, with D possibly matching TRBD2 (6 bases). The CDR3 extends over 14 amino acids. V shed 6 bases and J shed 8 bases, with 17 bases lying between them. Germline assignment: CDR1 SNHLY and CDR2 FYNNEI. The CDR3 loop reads CASRTRGTGDIQYF. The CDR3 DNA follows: TGTGCCAGCAGAACCCGGGGGACGGGGGACATTCAGTACTTC.

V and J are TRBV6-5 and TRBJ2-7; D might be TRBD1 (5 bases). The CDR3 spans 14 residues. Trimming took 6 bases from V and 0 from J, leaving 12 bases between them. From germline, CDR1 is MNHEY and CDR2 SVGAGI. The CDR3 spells CASRPGLSSYEQYF. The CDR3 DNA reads TGTGCCAGCAGGCCAGGGCTTAGCTCCTACGAGCAGTACTTC.

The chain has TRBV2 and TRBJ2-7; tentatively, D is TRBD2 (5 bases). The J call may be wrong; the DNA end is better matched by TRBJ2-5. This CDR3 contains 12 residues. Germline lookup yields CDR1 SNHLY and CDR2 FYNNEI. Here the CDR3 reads CASSAERGTQYF. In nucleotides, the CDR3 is TGTGCCAGCAGCGCGGAACGGGGGACCCAGTACTTC.

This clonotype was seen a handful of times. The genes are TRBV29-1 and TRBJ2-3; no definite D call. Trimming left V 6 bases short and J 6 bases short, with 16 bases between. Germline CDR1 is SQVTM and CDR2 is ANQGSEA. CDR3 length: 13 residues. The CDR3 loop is CSVAVLQRDTQYF. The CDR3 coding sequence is TGCAGCGTAGCCGTACTGCAGAGGGATACGCAGTATTTT.

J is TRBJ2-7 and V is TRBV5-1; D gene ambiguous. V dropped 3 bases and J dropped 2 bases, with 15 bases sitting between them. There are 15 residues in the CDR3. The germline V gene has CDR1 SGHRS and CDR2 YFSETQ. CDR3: CASSWKDPLTYEQYF. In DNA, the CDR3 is TGCGCCAGCAGCTGGAAGGACCCTCTTACCTACGAGCAGTACTTC. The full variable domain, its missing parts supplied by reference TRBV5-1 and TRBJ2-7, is KAGVTQTPRYLIKTRGQQVTLSCSPISGHRSVSWYQQTPGQGLQFLFEYFSETQRNKGNFPGRFSGRQFSNSRSEMNVSTLELGDSALYLCASSWKDPLTYEQYFGPGTRLTVT.

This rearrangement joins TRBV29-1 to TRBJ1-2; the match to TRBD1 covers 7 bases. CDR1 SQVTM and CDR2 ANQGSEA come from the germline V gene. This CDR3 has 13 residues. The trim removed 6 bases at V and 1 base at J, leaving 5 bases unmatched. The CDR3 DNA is TGCAGCGTACCCGACAGGGTTAACTATGGCTACACCTTC. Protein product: CSVPDRVNYGYTF.

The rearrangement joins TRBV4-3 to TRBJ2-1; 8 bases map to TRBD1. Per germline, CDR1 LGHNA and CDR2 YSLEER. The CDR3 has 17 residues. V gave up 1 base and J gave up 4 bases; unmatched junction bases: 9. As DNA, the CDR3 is TGCGCCAGCAGCCAAGTTCCCAGGGGGCTTTCGTACAATGAGCAGTTCTTC. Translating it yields CASSQVPRGLSYNEQFF.

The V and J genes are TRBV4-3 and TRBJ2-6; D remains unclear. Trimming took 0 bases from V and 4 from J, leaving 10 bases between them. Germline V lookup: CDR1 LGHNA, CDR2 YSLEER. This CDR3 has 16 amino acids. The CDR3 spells CASSQDSSRGANVLTF. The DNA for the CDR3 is TGCGCCAGCAGCCAAGATAGCAGTCGGGGGGCCAACGTCCTGACTTTC.

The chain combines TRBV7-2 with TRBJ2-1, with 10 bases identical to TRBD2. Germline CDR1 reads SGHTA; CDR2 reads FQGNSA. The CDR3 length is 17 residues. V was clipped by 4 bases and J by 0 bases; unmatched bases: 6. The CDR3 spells CASSYSTSGVSYNEQFF. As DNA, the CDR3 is TGTGCCAGCAGCTACTCTACTAGCGGGGTCTCCTACAATGAGCAGTTCTTC.

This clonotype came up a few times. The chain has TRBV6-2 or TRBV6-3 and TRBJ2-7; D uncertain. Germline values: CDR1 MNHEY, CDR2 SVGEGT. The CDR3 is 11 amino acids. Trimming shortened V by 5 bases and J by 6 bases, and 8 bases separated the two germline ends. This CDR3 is CASSNLGEQYF. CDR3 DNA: TGTGCCAGCAGTAACCTTGGCGAGCAGTACTTC.

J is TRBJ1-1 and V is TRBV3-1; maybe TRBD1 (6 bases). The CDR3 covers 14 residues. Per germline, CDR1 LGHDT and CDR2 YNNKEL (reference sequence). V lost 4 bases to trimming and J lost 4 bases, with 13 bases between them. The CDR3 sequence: CASSRGAVGTEAFF. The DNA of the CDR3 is TGTGCCAGCAGCCGGGGGGCAGTGGGCACTGAAGCTTTCTTT.

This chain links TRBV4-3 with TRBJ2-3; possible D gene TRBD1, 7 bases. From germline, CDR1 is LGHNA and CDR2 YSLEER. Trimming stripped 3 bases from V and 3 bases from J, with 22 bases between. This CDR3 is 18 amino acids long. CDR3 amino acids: CASSQRPGGGAGTDTQYF. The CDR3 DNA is TGCGCCAGCAGCCAGAGACCCGGAGGGGGCGCGGGGACAGATACGCAGTATTTT.

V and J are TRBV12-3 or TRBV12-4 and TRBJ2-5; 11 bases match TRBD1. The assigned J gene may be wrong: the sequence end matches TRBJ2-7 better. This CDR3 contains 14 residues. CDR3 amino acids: CASSSDRGLIEQYF. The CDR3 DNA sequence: TGTGCCAGCAGTTCGGACAGGGGGCTTATCGAGCAGTACTTC.

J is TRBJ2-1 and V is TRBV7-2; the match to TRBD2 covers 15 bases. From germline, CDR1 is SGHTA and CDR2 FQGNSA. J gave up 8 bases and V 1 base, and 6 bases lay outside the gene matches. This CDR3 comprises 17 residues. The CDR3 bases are TGTGCCAGCAGCTTAGGGGGACTAGCGGGGGGTCGCGATGAGCAGTTCTTC. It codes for CASSLGGLAGGRDEQFF.

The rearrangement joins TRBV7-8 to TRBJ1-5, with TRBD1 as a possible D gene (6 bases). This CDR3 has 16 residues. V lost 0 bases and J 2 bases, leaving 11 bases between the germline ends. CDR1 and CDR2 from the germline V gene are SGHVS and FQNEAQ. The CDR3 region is CASSLAPGARNQPQHF. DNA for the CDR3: TGTGCCAGCAGCTTAGCGCCGGGGGCCCGCAATCAGCCCCAGCATTTT.

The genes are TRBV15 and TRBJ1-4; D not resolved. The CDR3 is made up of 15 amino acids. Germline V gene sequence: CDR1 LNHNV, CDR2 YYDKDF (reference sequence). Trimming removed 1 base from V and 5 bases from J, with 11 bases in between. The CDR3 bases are TGTGCCACCAGCAGAGGGGCGCTGGAAAATGAAAAACTGTTTTTT. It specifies CATSRGALENEKLFF.

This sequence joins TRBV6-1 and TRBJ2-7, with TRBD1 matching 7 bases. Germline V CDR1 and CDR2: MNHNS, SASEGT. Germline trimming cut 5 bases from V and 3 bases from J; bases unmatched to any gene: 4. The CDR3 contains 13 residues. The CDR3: CASSKRQGYEQYF. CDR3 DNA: TGTGCCAGCAGTAAGAGACAGGGCTACGAGCAGTACTTC.

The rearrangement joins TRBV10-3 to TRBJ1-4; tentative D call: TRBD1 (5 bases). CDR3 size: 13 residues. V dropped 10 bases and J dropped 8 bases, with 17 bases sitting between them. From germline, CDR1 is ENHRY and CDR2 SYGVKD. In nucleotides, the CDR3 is TGTGCCACCGGGGGGGATAGAGGGGAAAAACTGTTTTTT. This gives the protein CATGGDRGEKLFF.

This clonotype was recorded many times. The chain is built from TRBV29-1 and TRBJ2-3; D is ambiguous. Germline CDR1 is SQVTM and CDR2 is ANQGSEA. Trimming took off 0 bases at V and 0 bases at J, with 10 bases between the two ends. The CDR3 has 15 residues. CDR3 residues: CSVEDREESTDTQYF. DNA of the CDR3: TGCAGCGTTGAAGATCGAGAGGAGAGCACAGATACGCAGTATTTT.

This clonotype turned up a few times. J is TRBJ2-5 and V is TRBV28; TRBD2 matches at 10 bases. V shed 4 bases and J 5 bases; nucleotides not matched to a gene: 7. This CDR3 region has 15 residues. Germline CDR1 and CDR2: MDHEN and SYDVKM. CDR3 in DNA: TGTGCCAGCAGTTCCGTTCTAGCGGGGGCTGAGACCCAGTACTTC. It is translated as CASSSVLAGAETQYF.

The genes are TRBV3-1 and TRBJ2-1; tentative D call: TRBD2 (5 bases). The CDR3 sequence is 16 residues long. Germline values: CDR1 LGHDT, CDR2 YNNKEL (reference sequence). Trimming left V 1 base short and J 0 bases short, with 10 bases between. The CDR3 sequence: CASSQGLTSSYNEQFF. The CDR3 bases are TGTGCCAGCAGCCAAGGACTAACGAGCTCCTACAATGAGCAGTTCTTC.

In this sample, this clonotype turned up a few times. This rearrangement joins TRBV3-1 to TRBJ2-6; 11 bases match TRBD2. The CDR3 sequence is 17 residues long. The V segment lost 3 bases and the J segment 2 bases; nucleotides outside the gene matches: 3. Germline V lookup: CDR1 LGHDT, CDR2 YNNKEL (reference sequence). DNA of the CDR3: TGTGCCAGCAGCCATACTAGCGGGGGTGCTGGGGCCAACGTCCTGACTTTC. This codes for CASSHTSGGAGANVLTF.

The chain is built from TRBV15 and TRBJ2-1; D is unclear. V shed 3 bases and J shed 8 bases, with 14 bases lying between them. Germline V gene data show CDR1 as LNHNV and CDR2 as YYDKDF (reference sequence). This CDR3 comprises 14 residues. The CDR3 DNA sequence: TGTGCCACCAGCAGTGCCCCGAAATATTATGAGCAGTTCTTC. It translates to CATSSAPKYYEQFF.

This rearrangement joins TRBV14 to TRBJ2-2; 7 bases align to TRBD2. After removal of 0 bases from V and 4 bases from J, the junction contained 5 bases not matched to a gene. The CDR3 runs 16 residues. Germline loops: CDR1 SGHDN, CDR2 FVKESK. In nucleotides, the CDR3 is TGTGCCAGCAGCCAAGATCGGGGACTATTCACCGGGGAGCTGTTTTTT. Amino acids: CASSQDRGLFTGELFF.

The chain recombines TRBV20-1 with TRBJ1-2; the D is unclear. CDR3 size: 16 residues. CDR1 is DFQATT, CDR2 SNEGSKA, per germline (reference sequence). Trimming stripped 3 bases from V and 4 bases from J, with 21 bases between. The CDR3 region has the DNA TGCAGTGCTAGCGTGGACGTGATATTTTTAGGCTATGGCTACACCTTC. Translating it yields CSASVDVIFLGYGYTF.

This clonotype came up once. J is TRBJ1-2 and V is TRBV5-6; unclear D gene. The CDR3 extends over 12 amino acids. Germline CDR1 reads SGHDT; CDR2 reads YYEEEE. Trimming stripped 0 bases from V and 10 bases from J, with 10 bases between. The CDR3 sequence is CASSLDSHLYTF. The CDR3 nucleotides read TGTGCCAGCAGCTTGGACAGTCACCTCTACACCTTC. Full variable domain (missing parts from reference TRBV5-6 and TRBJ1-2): DAGVTQSPTHLIKTRGQQVTLRCSPKSGHDTVSWYQQALGQGPQFIFQYYEEEERQRGNFPDRFSGHQFPNYSSELNVNALLLGDSALYLCASSLDSHLYTFGSGTRLTVV.

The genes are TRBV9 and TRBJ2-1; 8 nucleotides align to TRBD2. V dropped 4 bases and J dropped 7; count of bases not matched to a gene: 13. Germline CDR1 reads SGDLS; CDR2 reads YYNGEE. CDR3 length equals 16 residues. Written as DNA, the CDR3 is TGTGCCAGCAGCCCCGGCGGGGCGGGGGGTGGGAATGAGCAGTTCTTC. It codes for CASSPGGAGGGNEQFF.